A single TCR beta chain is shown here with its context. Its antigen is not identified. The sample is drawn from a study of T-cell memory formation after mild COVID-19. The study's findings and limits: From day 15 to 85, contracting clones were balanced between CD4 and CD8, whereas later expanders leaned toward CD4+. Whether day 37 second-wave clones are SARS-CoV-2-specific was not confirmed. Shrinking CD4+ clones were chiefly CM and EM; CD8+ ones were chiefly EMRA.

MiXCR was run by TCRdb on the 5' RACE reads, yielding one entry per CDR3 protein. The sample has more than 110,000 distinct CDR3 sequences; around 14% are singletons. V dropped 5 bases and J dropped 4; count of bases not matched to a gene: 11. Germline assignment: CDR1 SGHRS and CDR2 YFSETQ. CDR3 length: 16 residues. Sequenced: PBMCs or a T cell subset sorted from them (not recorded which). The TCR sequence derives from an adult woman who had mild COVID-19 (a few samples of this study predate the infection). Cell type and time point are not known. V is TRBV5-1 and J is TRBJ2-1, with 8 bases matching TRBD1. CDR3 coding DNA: TGCGCCAGCAGGGCCGGGACAGGACGACTATACAATGAGCAGTTCTTC. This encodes CASRAGTGRLYNEQFF.